This T cell receptor beta chain is from a study of T cell responses to AZD1222 COVID-19 vaccine. Study findings and constraints: Baseline seropositives among AZD1222 recipients totaled only five to seven. Spike-specific TCR breadth and depth were elevated following two AZD1222 doses. Spike-spanning, vaccine-associated CD4 TCRs were dominant at 160-218 and 743-854.

Germline CDR1 SNHLY, CDR2 FYNNEI. The CDR3 extends over 11 amino acids. Trimming cost V 11 bases and J 5 bases, with 12 bases left between them. The table came from immunoSEQ multiplex PCR; TCRdb's copy has only in-frame clones and leaves some out. The table shows 100,000 to 120,000 clones, with approximately 89% occurring only once. With regard to this clone: Antigen: not known.

The sample consisted of peripheral blood, taken on day 0 of MenACWY control vaccination. The chain joins TRBV2 to TRBJ1-1; D unresolved. The origin of this receptor is an adult in good health. For the CDR3, the DNA is TGTGCCCAGGATGGTAGGACTGAAGCTTTCTTT. Amino acid sequence: CAQDGRTEAFF.